The present TCR beta chain was sequenced within a study of T cells in Graves' hyperthyroidism and ophthalmopathy. TCR beta CDR3 region amplification was performed from RNA transcripts. The TCR CDR3 was amplified in a first-round RT-PCR using the HTBI primer set. MiXCR was run by TCRdb on the multiplex PCR reads, yielding one entry per CDR3 protein. The top ten clones hold 32% of a sample with more than 350,000 distinct CDR3 sequences, about 15% of them seen once. Trimming pared 2 bases from V and 10 bases from J, leaving 11 bases between. The germline CDR1 and CDR2 sequences are MNHNS and SASEGT. The CDR3 totals 12 residues. With respect to this clonotype: Antigen: not known.

Patients aged 18 to 65 had newly diagnosed hyperthyroidism that had lasted under 2 months. Every diagnosis used clinical symptoms, serum thyroxine and TRAb, thyroid ultrasound and orbital computed tomography. Broader study findings: Ophthalmopathy got predicted by the model a median about 6.7 months before its onset.

This clonotype originated in a woman aged 25 to 39 with Graves' hyperthyroidism. Sequenced input: blood. The V call is TRBV6-1, the J call TRBJ1-2; possible D gene TRBD1, 5 bases. CDR3 amino acids: CASSESKGSYTF. The CDR3 DNA sequence: TGTGCCAGCAGTGAAAGTAAGGGGTCCTACACCTTC.